Each of the 18 T cell receptor beta chains below was sequenced from the same sample in a study of identical twins. TCRdb processed the 5' RACE reads anew with MiXCR; each CDR3 protein has one entry. The sample shows more than 400,000 distinct CDR3 sequences, roughly 15% of them seen only once. These data also featured in a second study, about yellow fever vaccine responses in identical twins.

Sequenced sample: CD4+ T cells sorted from blood. The receptors stem from a woman aged 18-29 years in good health.

The chain uses TRBV11-2 and TRBJ1-4; D possibly corresponds to TRBD1 (5 bases). The CDR3 runs 15 residues. Trimming removed 0 bases at V and 2 bases at J, with 7 bases between. CDR1 is SGHAT and CDR2 is FQNNGV in the germline V gene. CDR3 nucleotides: TGTGCCAGCAGCTTAGACCCAGGGACTAATGAAAAACTGTTTTTT. The encoded protein is CASSLDPGTNEKLFF.

In this sample, this clonotype turned up a few times. The rearrangement joins TRBV3-1 to TRBJ2-3, with no clear D. This CDR3 spans 15 amino acids. Germline assignment: CDR1 LGHDT and CDR2 YNNKEL (reference sequence). V shed 4 bases and J shed 5 bases, with 16 bases lying between them. The CDR3 nucleotides are TGTGCCAGCAGCCCACAGAGATTCTCGGGAGATACGCAGTATTTT. It encodes CASSPQRFSGDTQYF.

This clonotype was observed a few times. The chain recombines TRBV24-1 with TRBJ2-2; D unclear. V lost 7 bases and J lost 3, with 11 bases in between. In germline, CDR1 is KGHDR, CDR2 SFDVKD. CDR3 length: 14 amino acids. This CDR3 is CATSRIHDTGELFF. CDR3 nucleotide sequence: TGTGCCACCAGCCGGATCCACGACACCGGGGAGCTGTTTTTT.

The sample holds many counts of this clonotype. The genes are TRBV10-3 and TRBJ2-2; D ambiguous. V was pared by 7 bases and J by 2 bases, with 11 bases between. Germline loops: CDR1 ENHRY, CDR2 SYGVKD. The CDR3 consists of 14 residues. In nucleotides, the CDR3 is TGTGCCATCAAGACTCTCGGAAACACCGGGGAGCTGTTTTTT. Translating it yields CAIKTLGNTGELFF.

This clonotype was counted a few times. V gene TRBV20-1 combines with J gene TRBJ2-7; TRBD2 aligns across 9 bases. CDR3 length: 17 residues. V dropped 5 bases and J dropped 1; count of bases not matched to a gene: 15. Germline V gene sequence: CDR1 DFQATT, CDR2 SNEGSKA (reference sequence). CDR3 in DNA: TGCAGTGCTGAGGGGGGACACGGGACTAGCAGATCCTACGAGCAGTACTTC. The encoded protein is CSAEGGHGTSRSYEQYF.

A remark on this clonotype: This may be a read error: a much more frequent sequence differs by one nucleotide. J is TRBJ2-5 and V is TRBV3-1, with D tentatively TRBD2 (6 bases). The CDR3 is made up of 17 amino acids. The germline V gene has CDR1 LGHDT and CDR2 YNNKEL (reference sequence). CDR3: CARSRGGDSGRKETQYF. CDR3 DNA: TGTGCCAGAAGCCGAGGAGGAGACAGTGGGAGGAAAGAGACCCAGTACTTC.

This clonotype came up a few times. The genes are TRBV7-2 and TRBJ2-7; D ambiguous. Germline CDR1 SGHTA, CDR2 FQGNSA. V lost 3 bases to trimming and J lost 3 bases, with 6 bases between them. The CDR3 is 12 residues long. The CDR3 sequence is CASSLFFYEQYF. As DNA, the CDR3 is TGTGCCAGCAGCTTGTTTTTCTACGAGCAGTACTTC.

There are a few counts of this clonotype. The chain recombines TRBV29-1 with TRBJ2-7; 8 nucleotides line up with TRBD2. CDR1 and CDR2 from the germline V gene are SQVTM and ANQGSEA. This CDR3 region has 14 residues. V shed 2 bases and J 2 bases; nucleotides not matched to a gene: 5. The CDR3, as DNA: TGCAGCGTTGAATTATTTAGCGGGGCCTACGAGCAGTACTTC. Encoded protein: CSVELFSGAYEQYF.

Only a few counts were recorded for this clonotype. The rearrangement links TRBV7-2 to TRBJ2-7; 10 nucleotides align to TRBD1. The CDR3 covers 12 residues. V lost 6 bases, J lost 7 bases, and 3 bases stayed unmatched. Looked up from germline, CDR1 is SGHTA and CDR2 is FQGNSA. CDR3 coding DNA: TGTGCCAGCAGTTGGACAGGGGGTGAGCAGTACTTC. It yields the protein CASSWTGGEQYF.

This clonotype was recorded a few times. The V gene is TRBV24-1, the J gene TRBJ2-1; TRBD1 might be the D (5 bases). The CDR3 runs 16 residues. Deletions cut 5 bases from V and 8 bases from J, with 21 bases between. The germline V gene has CDR1 KGHDR and CDR2 SFDVKD. Written as DNA, the CDR3 is TGTGCCACCAGTGCCCTGACCGACAGCTTAGGATATGAGCAGTTCTTC. Protein sequence: CATSALTDSLGYEQFF.

This clonotype has a handful of counts. This rearrangement joins TRBV11-3 to TRBJ2-7; 8 positions agree with TRBD2. CDR1 and CDR2 (germline): SGHNT, YENEEA. J was trimmed by 7 bases and V by 5 bases; bases with no gene match: 10. The CDR3 is 14 amino acids. In nucleotides, the CDR3 is TGTGCCAGCAGCCACTCGGGACTAGTTAATGAGCAGTACTTC. Its translation: CASSHSGLVNEQYF.

The chain combines TRBV20-1 with TRBJ1-6; possible D gene TRBD1, 6 bases. Germline loops: CDR1 DFQATT, CDR2 SNEGSKA (reference sequence). Trimming removed 1 base at V and 14 bases at J, with 18 bases between. The CDR3 extends over 14 amino acids. The CDR3: CSARGGADITALHF. The CDR3 DNA follows: TGCAGTGCTAGAGGGGGGGCCGATATTACCGCCCTCCACTTT.

The CDR3 here is CASSDPGQRYNEQFF. The CDR3 DNA reads as TGTGCCAGCAGTGACCCGGGACAAAGGTACAATGAGCAGTTCTTC. V gene TRBV25-1 combines with J gene TRBJ2-1, with D tentatively TRBD1 (6 bases). The V gene's germline CDR1 is MGHDK and CDR2 SYGVNS. With 3 bases removed from V and 4 bases from J, the gap between germline ends came to 13 bases. The CDR3 totals 15 residues. The variable domain in full, completed from reference TRBV25-1 and TRBJ2-1, reads EADIYQTPRYLVIGTGKKITLECSQTMGHDKMYWYQQDPGMELHLIHYSYGVNSTEKGDLSSESTVSRIRTEHFPLTLESARPSHTSQYLCASSDPGQRYNEQFFGPGTRLTVL.

This clonotype was recorded a few times. V and J are TRBV21-1 and TRBJ2-5; the D segment call TRBD1 is taken from the table without a DNA check. TRBV21-1 is a known pseudogene. CDR3 length equals 15 residues. CDR3 DNA sequence: TGTGCCAGCAGAGGACAGGTTACCTACCAAGAGACCCAGTACTTC. Translating gives CASRGQVTYQETQYF.

This clonotype appeared a few times. The CDR3, as DNA: TGCAGCGTTCTCGTTGGGAACCGGGAGCTGTTTTTT. The encoded protein is CSVLVGNRELFF. V gene TRBV29-1 combines with J gene TRBJ2-2; no firm D call. Germline CDR1 is SQVTM and CDR2 is ANQGSEA. The V and J ends lost 5 bases and 9 bases respectively, with 13 bases between them. This CDR3 has 12 amino acids.

There are a few counts of this clonotype. The chain has TRBV10-3 and TRBJ2-1; D not resolved. The CDR3 has 15 amino acids. V was clipped by 3 bases and J by 3 bases, with 12 bases between them. Germline V CDR1 and CDR2: ENHRY, SYGVKD. The CDR3 bases are TGTGCCATCAGTGAATCGGTCGTAAACTACAATGAGCAGTTCTTC. Its protein product is CAISESVVNYNEQFF.

In its sample, this clonotype was seen a few times. The chain joins TRBV20-1 to TRBJ2-1, with 12 nucleotides matching TRBD2. This CDR3 contains 13 residues. The V gene end was trimmed by 2 bases and the J gene end by 14 bases; junction bases not matched to a gene: 7. Looked up from germline, CDR1 is DFQATT and CDR2 is SNEGSKA (reference sequence). CDR3 loop: CSARSTSGGREFF. The DNA for the CDR3 is TGCAGTGCTAGATCCACTAGCGGGGGGCGGGAGTTCTTC.

The rearrangement uses TRBV5-1 and TRBJ2-5; TRBD1 is a possible D gene (6 bases). CDR3 size: 16 residues. Per germline, CDR1 SGHRS and CDR2 YFSETQ. V was shortened by 0 bases and J by 2 bases, with 14 bases between the two germline ends. CDR3 nucleotides: TGCGCCAGCAGCTTGGGGGCTGGACAGCTTCAAGAGACCCAGTACTTC. Translation: CASSLGAGQLQETQYF.